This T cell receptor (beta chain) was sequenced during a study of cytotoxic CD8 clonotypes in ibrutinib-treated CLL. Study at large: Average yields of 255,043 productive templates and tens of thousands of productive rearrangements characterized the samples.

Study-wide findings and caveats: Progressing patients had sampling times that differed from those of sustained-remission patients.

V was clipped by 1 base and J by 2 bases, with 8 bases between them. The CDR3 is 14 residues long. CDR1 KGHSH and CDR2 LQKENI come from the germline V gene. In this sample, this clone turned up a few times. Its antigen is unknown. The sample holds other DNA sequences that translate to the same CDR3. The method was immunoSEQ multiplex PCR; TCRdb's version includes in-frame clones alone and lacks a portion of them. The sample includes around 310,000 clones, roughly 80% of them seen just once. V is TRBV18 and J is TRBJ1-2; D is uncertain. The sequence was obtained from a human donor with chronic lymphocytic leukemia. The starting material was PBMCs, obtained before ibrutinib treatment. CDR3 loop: CASSPRTENYGYTF. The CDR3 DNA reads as TGTGCCAGCTCACCACGTACGGAGAACTATGGCTACACCTTC. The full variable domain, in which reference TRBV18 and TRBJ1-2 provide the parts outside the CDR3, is NAGVMQNPRHLVRRRGQEARLRCSPMKGHSHVYWYRQLPEEGLKFMVYLQKENIIDESGMPKERFSAEFPKEGPSILRIQQVVRGDSAAYFCASSPRTENYGYTFGSGTRLTVV.